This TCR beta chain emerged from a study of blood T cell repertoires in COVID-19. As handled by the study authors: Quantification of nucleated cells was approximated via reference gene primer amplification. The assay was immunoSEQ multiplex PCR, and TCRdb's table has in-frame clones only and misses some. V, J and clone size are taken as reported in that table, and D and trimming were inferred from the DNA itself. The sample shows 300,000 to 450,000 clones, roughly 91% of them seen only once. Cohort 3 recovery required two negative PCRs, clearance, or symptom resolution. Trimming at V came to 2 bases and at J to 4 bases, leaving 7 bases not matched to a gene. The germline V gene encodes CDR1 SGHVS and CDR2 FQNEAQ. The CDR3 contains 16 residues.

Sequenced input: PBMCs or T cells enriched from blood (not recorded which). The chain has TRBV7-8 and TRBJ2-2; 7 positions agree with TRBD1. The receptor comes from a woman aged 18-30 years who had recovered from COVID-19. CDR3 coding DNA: TGTGCCAGCAGCTTACTCGGTGGGACAGTCACCGGGGAGCTGTTTTTT. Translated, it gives CASSLLGGTVTGELFF.